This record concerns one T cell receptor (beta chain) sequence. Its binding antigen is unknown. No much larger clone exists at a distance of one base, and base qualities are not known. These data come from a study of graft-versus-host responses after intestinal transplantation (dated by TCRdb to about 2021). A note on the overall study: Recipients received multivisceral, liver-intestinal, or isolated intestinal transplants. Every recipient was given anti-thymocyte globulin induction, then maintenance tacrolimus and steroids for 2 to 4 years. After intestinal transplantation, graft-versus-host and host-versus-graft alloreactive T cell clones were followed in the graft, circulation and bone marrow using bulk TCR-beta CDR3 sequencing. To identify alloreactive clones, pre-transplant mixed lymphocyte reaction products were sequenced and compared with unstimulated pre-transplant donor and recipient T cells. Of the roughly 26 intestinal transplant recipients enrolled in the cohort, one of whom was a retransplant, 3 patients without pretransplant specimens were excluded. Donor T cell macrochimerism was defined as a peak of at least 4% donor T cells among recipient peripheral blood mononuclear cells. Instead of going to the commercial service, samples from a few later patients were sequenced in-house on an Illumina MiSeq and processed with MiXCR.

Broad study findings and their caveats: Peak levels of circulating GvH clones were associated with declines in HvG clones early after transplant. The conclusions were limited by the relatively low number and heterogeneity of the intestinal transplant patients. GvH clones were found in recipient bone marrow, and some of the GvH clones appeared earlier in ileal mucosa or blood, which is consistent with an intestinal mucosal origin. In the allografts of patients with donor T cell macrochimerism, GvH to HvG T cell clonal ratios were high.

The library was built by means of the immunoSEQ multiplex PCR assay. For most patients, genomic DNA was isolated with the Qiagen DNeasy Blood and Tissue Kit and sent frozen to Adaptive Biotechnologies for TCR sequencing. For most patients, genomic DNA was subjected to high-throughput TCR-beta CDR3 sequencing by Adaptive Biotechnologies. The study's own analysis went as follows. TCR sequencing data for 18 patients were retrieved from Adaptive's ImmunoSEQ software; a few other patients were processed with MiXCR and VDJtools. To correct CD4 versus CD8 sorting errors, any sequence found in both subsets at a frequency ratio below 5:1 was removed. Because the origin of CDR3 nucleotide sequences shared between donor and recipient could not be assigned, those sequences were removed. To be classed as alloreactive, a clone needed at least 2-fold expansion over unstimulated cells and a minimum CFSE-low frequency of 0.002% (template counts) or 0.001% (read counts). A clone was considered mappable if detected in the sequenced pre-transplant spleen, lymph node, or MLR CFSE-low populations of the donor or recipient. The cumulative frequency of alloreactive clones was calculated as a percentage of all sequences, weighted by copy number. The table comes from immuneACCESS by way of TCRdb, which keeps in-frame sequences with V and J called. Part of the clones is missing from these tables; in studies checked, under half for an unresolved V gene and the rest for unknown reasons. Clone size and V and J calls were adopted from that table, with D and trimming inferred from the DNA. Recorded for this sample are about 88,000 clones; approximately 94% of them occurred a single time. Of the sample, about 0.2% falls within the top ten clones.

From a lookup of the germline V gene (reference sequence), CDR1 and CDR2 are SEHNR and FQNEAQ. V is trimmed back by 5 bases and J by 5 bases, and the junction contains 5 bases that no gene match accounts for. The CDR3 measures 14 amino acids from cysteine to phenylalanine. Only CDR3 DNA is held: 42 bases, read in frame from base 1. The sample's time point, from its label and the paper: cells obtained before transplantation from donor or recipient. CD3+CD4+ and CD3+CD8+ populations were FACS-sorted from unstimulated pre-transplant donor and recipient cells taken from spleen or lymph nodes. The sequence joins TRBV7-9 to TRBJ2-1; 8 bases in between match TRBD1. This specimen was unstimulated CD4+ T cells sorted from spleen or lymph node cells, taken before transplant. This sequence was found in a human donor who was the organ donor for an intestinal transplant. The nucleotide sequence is TGTGCCAGCAGCCTAGGACAGGGAAACAATGAGCAGTTCTTC. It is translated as CASSLGQGNNEQFF.